The source of this T cell receptor (beta chain) is a study of T cells in Graves' hyperthyroidism and ophthalmopathy. Trimming cost V 10 bases and J 6 bases, with 16 bases left between them. Germline assignment: CDR1 MNHEY and CDR2 SVGEGT. The CDR3 has 12 amino acids. RNA transcripts yielded amplified TCR beta CDR3 regions. Using the HTBI primer set, a first-round RT-PCR was run on the TCR CDR3. TCRdb re-called the multiplex PCR reads through MiXCR, storing one row per CDR3 protein. There are 600,000 to 650,000 distinct CDR3 sequences in the sample; less than 25% occur only once, and approximately 30% lies in the top ten.

The chain uses TRBV6-2 or TRBV6-3 and TRBJ2-7, with a possible D match to TRBD2 (7 bases). Material: blood. The receptor was derived from a young man with Graves' ophthalmopathy. DNA for the CDR3: TGTGCCACGCCTGGGGAGGGGGGCGAGCAGTACTTC. This encodes CATPGEGGEQYF.